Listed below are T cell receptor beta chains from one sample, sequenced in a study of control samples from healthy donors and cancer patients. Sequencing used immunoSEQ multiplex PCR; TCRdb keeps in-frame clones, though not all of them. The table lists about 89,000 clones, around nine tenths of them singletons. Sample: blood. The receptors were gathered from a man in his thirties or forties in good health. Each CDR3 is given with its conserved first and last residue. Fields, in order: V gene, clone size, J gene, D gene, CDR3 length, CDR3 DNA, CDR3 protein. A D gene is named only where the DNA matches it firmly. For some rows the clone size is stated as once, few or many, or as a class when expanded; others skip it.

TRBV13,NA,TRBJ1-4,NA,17,TGTGCCCGCTTAGCCTGGGACCTCCTGCGCCGTAATGAAAAACTGTTTTTT,CARLAWDLLRRNEKLFF
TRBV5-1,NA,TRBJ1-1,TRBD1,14,TGCGCCAGCAGCGTCGGACAGGGGAACACTGAAGCTTTCTTT,CASSVGQGNTEAFF
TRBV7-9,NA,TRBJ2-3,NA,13,TGTGCCAGCAGCATTCCGGGGACAGATACGCAGTATTTT,CASSIPGTDTQYF
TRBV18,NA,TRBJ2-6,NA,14,TGTGCCAGCTCACCCGACTCTGGGGCCAACGTCCTGACTTTC,CASSPDSGANVLTF
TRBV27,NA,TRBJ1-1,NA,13,TGTGCCAGCAGTTTAACAGCTTACACTGAAGCTTTCTTT,CASSLTAYTEAFF
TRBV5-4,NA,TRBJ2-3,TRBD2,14,TGTGCCAGCAGCTTGAATCGGGAGGGGGATACGCAGTATTTT,CASSLNREGDTQYF
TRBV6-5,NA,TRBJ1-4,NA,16,TGTGCCAGCAGTTACTCTCAGGCAGGGAAAAATGAAAAACTGTTTTTT,CASSYSQAGKNEKLFF
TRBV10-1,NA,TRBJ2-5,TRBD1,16,TGCGCCAGCAGTGAATCCGGGACAGCGTACCAAGAGACCCAGTACTTC,CASSESGTAYQETQYF
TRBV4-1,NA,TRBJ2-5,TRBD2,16,TGCGCCAGCAGCCGCGGGTGGGGACTAGAGGGAGAGACCCAGTACTTC,CASSRGWGLEGETQYF
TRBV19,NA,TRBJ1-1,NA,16,TGTGCCAGTAGTATAGGGGTCCAATGGGGTAACACTGAAGCTTTCTTT,CASSIGVQWGNTEAFF
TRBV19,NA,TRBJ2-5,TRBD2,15,TGTGCCAGTAGTGTCGGGACTAGCGGCCAAGAGACCCAGTACTTC,CASSVGTSGQETQYF
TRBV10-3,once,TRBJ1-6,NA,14,TGTGCCATCAGAGGGGGGCCCTATAATTCACCCCTCCACTTT,CAIRGGPYNSPLHF
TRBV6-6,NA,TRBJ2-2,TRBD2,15,TGTGCCAGCAGTTACTTTGCGGGGGACACCGGGGAGCTGTTTTTT,CASSYFAGDTGELFF
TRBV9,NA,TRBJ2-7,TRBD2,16,TGTGCCAGCAGCGCCTCGGCCAGCGGGGTCTCCTACGAGCAGTACTTC,CASSASASGVSYEQYF
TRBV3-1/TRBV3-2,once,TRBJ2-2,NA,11,TGTGCCAGCGACTCGACCGGGGAGCTGTTTTTT,CASDSTGELFF
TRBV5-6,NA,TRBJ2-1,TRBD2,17,TGTGCCAGCAGCTATCTGGTAGGCGGGGGGGCCTACAATGAGCAGTTCTTC,CASSYLVGGGAYNEQFF
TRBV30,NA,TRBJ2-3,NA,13,TGTGCCTGGAGTGTACGCGGGGCAGATACGCAGTATTTT,CAWSVRGADTQYF
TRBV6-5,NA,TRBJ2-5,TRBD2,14,TGTGCCAGCAACCCCGGGACTAGCGGGGGGGCCCAGTACTTC,CASNPGTSGGAQYF
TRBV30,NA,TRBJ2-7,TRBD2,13,TGTGCCTGGAGTGCGGGAGGCCCCTACGAGCAGTACTTC,CAWSAGGPYEQYF
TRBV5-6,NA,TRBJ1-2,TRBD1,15,TGTGCCAGCAGCCGCGGACAGGGGGACGACTATGGCTACACCTTC,CASSRGQGDDYGYTF
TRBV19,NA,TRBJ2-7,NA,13,TGTGCCAGTAGAAAAGACGGGACCTACGAGCAGTACTTC,CASRKDGTYEQYF
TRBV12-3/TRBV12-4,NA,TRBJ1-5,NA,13,TGTGCCAGCAGCCCCCAGGGGAATCAGCCCCAGCATTTT,CASSPQGNQPQHF
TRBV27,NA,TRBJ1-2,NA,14,TGTGCCAGCAGTTTAAGGGCAGGGGTGGATGGCTACACCTTC,CASSLRAGVDGYTF
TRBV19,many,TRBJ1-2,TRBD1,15,TGTGCCAGTAGTATGTATCCGGGACAGTACTATGGCTACACCTTC,CASSMYPGQYYGYTF
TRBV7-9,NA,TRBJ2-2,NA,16,TGTGCCAGCGGGCCCGAGGACGGATGGGAAACCGGGGAGCTGTTTTTT,CASGPEDGWETGELFF
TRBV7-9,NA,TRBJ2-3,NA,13,TGTGCCAGCAGCTTAATGAGCACAGATACGCAGTATTTT,CASSLMSTDTQYF
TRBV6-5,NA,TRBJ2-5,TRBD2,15,TGTGCCAGCAGTAGAATTAGCGGGGGTCAAGAGACCCAGTACTTC,CASSRISGGQETQYF
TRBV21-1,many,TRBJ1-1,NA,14,TGTGCCAGCAGCAGTGACAGGAAGAGGGCTGAAGCTTTCTTT,CASSSDRKRAEAFF
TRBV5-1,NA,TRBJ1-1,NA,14,TGCGCCAGCAGCTTGTTGGGGGAGAACACTGAAGCTTTCTTT,CASSLLGENTEAFF
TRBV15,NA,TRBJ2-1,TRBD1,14,TGTGCCACCGTCAAAGGACAGGGGACTCTCGAGCAGTTCTTC,CATVKGQGTLEQFF
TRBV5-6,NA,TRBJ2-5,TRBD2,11,TGTGCCAGCACCGCGGGGGTTGCCCAGTACTTC,CASTAGVAQYF
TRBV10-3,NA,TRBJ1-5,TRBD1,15,TGTGCCATCAGTGGGGACAGGGGATTGGATCAGCCCCAGCATTTT,CAISGDRGLDQPQHF
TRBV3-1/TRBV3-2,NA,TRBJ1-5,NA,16,TGTGCCAGCAGCCAAGACGCGGGCGCGGTCAATCAGCCCCAGCATTTT,CASSQDAGAVNQPQHF
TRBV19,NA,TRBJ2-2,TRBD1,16,TGTGCCAGTAACTCAAGGACAGGGGTCAGCACCGGGGAGCTGTTTTTT,CASNSRTGVSTGELFF
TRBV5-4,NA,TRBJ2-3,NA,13,TGTGCCAGCAGCTTTGACGGGAAGAATACGCAGTATTTT,CASSFDGKNTQYF
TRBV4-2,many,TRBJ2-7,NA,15,TGTGCCAGCAGCCAAGCGAGGGGGGCCTCCTACGAGCAGTACTTC,CASSQARGASYEQYF
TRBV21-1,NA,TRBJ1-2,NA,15,TGTGCCAGCAGCAGGGCACGGGTGAAGGTACATGGCTACACCTTC,CASSRARVKVHGYTF
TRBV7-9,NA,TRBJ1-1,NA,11,TGTGCCAGCAGCTTAGCAGCTGAAGCTTTCTTT,CASSLAAEAFF
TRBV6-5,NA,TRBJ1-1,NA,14,TGTGCCAGCTGGGGGAATAAGATGAACACTGAAGCTTTCTTT,CASWGNKMNTEAFF
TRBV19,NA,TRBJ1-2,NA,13,TGTGCCAGTAGTTCGGCCTCCTCGGGTGGCTACACCTTC,CASSSASSGGYTF
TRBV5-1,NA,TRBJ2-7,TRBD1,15,TGCGCCAGCAGCCCCCGGGACAGGCAACGCTACGAGCAGTACTTC,CASSPRDRQRYEQYF
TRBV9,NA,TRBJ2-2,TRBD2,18,TGTGCCAGCAGCACCCACTGGACTAGCGGCCCTCAGCGTGCGGAGCTGTTTTTT,CASSTHWTSGPQRAELFF
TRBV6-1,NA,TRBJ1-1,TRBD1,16,TGTGCCAGCAGTGAATGGCAGGGGGGAAAGAACACTGAAGCTTTCTTT,CASSEWQGGKNTEAFF
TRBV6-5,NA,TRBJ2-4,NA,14,TGTGCCAGCAGTTCGAGGATAGCCAAAAACATTCAGTACTTC,CASSSRIAKNIQYF
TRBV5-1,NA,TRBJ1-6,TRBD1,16,TGCGCCAGCAGCTTGGGGGGACAGGGGTTCAGGTCACCCCTCCACTTT,CASSLGGQGFRSPLHF
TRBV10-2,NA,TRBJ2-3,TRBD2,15,TGCGCCAGCGGACTGGGGGGGGGTTCGACAGATACGCAGTATTTT,CASGLGGGSTDTQYF
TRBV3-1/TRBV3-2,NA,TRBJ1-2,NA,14,TGTGCCAGCAGCCAAGAGAAGGGTAAGAGAGGCTACACCTTC,CASSQEKGKRGYTF
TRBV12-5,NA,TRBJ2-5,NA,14,TGTGCTAGTGGTTTGGCTTTAACAGGGGAGACCCAGTACTTC,CASGLALTGETQYF
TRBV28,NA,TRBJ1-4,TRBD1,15,TGTGCCAGCAGTAGAATACAGGGGGCGCTTGAAAAACTGTTTTTT,CASSRIQGALEKLFF
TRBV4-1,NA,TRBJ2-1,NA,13,TGCGCCAGCAGCCAAGATCCGAGGAGAAGGCAGTTCTTC,CASSQDPRRRQFF
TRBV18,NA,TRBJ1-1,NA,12,TGTGCCAGCTCACCATCCGGGCCTGAAGCTTTCTTT,CASSPSGPEAFF
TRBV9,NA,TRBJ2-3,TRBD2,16,TGTGCCAGCGGCGAGACTCCGAGACTAGCGACAGATACGCAGTATTTT,CASGETPRLATDTQYF
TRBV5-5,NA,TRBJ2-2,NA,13,TGTGCCAGCAGCTTTCGAGAAACCGGGGAGCTGTTTTTT,CASSFRETGELFF
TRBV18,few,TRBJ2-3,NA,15,TGTGCCAGCTCACCAAACGGGGAGAGCACAGATACGCAGTATTTT,CASSPNGESTDTQYF
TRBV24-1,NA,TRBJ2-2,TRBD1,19,TGTGCCACCAGTGATAAGTTGGCTACCGGGACAGAGAACACCGGGGAGCTGTTTTTT,CATSDKLATGTENTGELFF
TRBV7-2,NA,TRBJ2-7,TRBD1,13,TGTGCCAGCAGCTACGACAGGGGCCAACAGCAGTACTTC,CASSYDRGQQQYF
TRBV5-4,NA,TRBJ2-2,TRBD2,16,TGTGCCAGCAGCCCCGGGGGGCGGGGGGGCACCGGGGAGCTGTTTTTT,CASSPGGRGGTGELFF